Each of the 10 T cell receptor beta chains below was sequenced from the same sample in a study of T cells in Graves' hyperthyroidism and ophthalmopathy. There were TCR beta CDR3 regions amplified from RNA transcripts. Carried out on the TCR CDR3, a first-round RT-PCR used the HTBI primer set. TCRdb recomputed calls from the multiplex PCR reads with MiXCR, one row per CDR3 protein. The sample consists of about 360,000 distinct CDR3 sequences, about 13% of them appearing once. Sample: blood. These receptors came from a woman younger than 35 with Graves' hyperthyroidism.

Many counts were recorded for this clonotype. The V call is TRBV12-3 or TRBV12-4, the J call TRBJ2-5, with D unresolved. This CDR3 has 11 residues. V dropped 7 bases and J dropped 5 bases, with 8 bases sitting between them. CDR3 loop: CASTDGETQYF. CDR3 DNA: TGTGCCAGCACCGACGGGGAGACCCAGTACTTC.

This clonotype has a count of ten or more. The chain carries TRBV5-8 and TRBJ2-3; D possibly corresponds to TRBD2 (6 bases). The CDR3 sequence is 16 residues long. From germline, CDR1 is SGHTS and CDR2 YDEGEE. Trimming stripped 4 bases from V and 3 bases from J, with 18 bases between. Here the CDR3 reads CASSRPVLRGTDTQYF. The DNA for the CDR3 is TGTGCCAGCAGCCGACCGGTACTTCGGGGGACAGATACGCAGTATTTT.

This clonotype was observed a few times. For the CDR3, the DNA is TGTGCCAGCAGTGGGTCCGTAGCGGGCCCAACCGGGGAGCTGTTTTTT. It yields the protein CASSGSVAGPTGELFF. The J gene is TRBJ2-2, the V gene TRBV2, with 7 nucleotides matching TRBD2. From germline, CDR1 is SNHLY and CDR2 FYNNEI. This CDR3 region has 16 residues. Trimming took 4 bases from V and 5 from J; bases not matched to a gene: 10. Full variable domain (missing parts from reference TRBV2 and TRBJ2-2): EPEVTQTPSHQVTQMGQEVILRCVPISNHLYFYWYRQILGQKVEFLVSFYNNEISEKSEIFDDQFSVERPDGSNFTLKIRSTKLEDSAMYFCASSGSVAGPTGELFFGEGSRLTVL.

There are many counts of this clonotype. The V and J genes are TRBV28 and TRBJ1-2; D remains ambiguous. V dropped 3 bases and J dropped 8 bases, with 13 bases sitting between them. The germline gives CDR1 MDHEN, CDR2 SYDVKM. This CDR3 spans 13 amino acids. Here the CDR3 reads CASSFKALGGYTF. The CDR3 nucleotides are TGTGCCAGCAGTTTCAAGGCCTTGGGGGGCTACACCTTC.

The table lists this clonotype with many counts. The CDR3 region has the DNA TGTGCCAGCAGGGGCGTCCAGGGCTACACCGGGGAGCTGTTTTTT. Translating gives CASRGVQGYTGELFF. The chain links TRBV6-1 to TRBJ2-2, with a possible D match to TRBD1 (5 bases). V was trimmed by 6 bases and J by 3 bases, leaving 14 bases between them. The CDR3 sequence is 15 residues long. CDR1 is MNHNS and CDR2 is SASEGT in the germline V gene.

This clonotype was counted many times. The chain couples TRBV28 to TRBJ1-6, with D maybe TRBD1 (6 bases). Germline CDR1 and CDR2: MDHEN and SYDVKM. This CDR3 has 13 amino acids. The V gene lost 6 bases and the J gene lost 7 bases, with 10 bases spanning the gap. CDR3 nucleotides: TGTGCCAGCAGAGGACAGCAGAATTCACCCCTCCACTTT. Translating gives CASRGQQNSPLHF. The variable domain in full, completed from reference TRBV28 and TRBJ1-6, reads DVKVTQSSRYLVKRTGEKVFLECVQDMDHENMFWYRQDPGLGLRLIYFSYDVKMKEKGDIPEGYSVSREKKERFSLILESASTNQTSMYLCASRGQQNSPLHFGNGTRLTVT.

The rearrangement links TRBV11-1 to TRBJ2-5, with 13 bases fitting TRBD2. Germline CDR1 reads SGHAT; CDR2 reads FQDESV (reference sequence). The CDR3 loop spans 19 amino acids. The J segment lost 1 base and the V segment lost 5 bases, leaving 13 bases of the junction unmatched. In DNA form, the CDR3 reads TGTGCCAGCAGCCCGGGGGGACTAGCGGGAATCTCTGCCCAAGAGACCCAGTACTTC. It encodes CASSPGGLAGISAQETQYF.

The V and J genes are TRBV13 and TRBJ1-1; D is uncertain. Trimming pared 3 bases from V and 0 bases from J, leaving 11 bases between. The CDR3 consists of 15 residues. Germline CDR1 and CDR2: PRHDT and FYEKMQ (reference sequence). CDR3 in DNA: TGTGCCAGCAGCTTCACAGCGAACTTGAACACTGAAGCTTTCTTT. Translation: CASSFTANLNTEAFF.

The rearrangement uses TRBV28 and TRBJ2-7; D possibly corresponds to TRBD1 (6 bases). V gave up 6 bases and J gave up 3 bases, with 15 bases separating them. Germline loops: CDR1 MDHEN, CDR2 SYDVKM. The CDR3 is 14 residues long. CDR3 nucleotide sequence: TGTGCCAGCAGAGATACACAGGGTGACTACGAGCAGTACTTC. This encodes CASRDTQGDYEQYF.

Many counts were recorded for this clonotype. V gene TRBV30 combines with J gene TRBJ1-4; no reliable D call. This CDR3 region has 13 residues. The germline V gene has CDR1 GTSNPN and CDR2 SVGIG (reference sequence). Trimming took off 2 bases at V and 3 bases at J, with 7 bases between the two ends. CDR3 nucleotide sequence: TGTGCCTGGAGTTCCGGAGCTAATGAAAAACTGTTTTTT. Its protein product is CAWSSGANEKLFF.